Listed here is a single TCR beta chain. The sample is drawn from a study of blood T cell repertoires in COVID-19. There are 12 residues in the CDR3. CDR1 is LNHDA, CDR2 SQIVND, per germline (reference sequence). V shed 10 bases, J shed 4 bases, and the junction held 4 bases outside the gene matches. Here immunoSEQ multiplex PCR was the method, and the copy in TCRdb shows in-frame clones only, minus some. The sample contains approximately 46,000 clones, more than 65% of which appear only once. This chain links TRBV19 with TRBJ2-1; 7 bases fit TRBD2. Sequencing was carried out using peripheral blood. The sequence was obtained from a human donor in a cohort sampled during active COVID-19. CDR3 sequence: CATPAGYNEQFF. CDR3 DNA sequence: TGTGCCACCCCAGCGGGGTACAATGAGCAGTTCTTC.